This record looks at one TCR beta chain sequence and its context. Its antigen is undetermined. TCRdb called the RT-PCR reads again in MiXCR, with one record for every CDR3 protein. The sample holds under 950,000 distinct CDR3 sequences, less than 25% seen once. These data originate in a study of response to subunit inactivated influenza vaccine. Study-wide findings and caveats: The authors suggested that every seasonal influenza vaccination recruits few new T cells.

Germline CDR1 reads ENHRY; CDR2 reads SYGVKD. The CDR3 sequence is 16 residues long. Trimming removed 0 bases from V and 4 bases from J, with 12 bases in between. The J gene is TRBJ1-4, the V gene TRBV10-3, with D uncertain. This material consisted of PBMCs from blood, taken more than 4 days after vaccination. The receptor comes from a man between 50 and 59 years old who received an inactivated influenza vaccine. CDR3 nucleotide sequence: TGTGCCATCAGTGAGTCGAGGACGGCGGGTAATGAAAAACTGTTTTTT. Translated: CAISESRTAGNEKLFF.